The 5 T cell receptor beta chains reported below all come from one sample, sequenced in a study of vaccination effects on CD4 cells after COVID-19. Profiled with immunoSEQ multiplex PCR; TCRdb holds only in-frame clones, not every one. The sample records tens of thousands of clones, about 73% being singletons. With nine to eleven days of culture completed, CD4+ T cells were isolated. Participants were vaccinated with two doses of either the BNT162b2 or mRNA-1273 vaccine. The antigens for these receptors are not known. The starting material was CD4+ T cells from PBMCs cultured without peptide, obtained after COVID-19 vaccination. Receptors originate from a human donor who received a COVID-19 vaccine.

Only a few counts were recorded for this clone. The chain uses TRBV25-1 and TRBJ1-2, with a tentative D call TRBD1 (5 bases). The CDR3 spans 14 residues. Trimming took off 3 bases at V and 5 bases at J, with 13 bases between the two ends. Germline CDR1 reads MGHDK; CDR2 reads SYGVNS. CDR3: CASSDDQPGYGYTF. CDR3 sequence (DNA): TGTGCCAGCAGTGACGACCAACCAGGGTATGGCTACACCTTC.

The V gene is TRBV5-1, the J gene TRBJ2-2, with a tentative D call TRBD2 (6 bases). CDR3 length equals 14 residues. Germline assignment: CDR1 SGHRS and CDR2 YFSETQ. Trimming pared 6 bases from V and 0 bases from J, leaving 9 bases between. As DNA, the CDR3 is TGCGCCAGCACCCGGGGGACGAACACCGGGGAGCTGTTTTTT. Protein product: CASTRGTNTGELFF.

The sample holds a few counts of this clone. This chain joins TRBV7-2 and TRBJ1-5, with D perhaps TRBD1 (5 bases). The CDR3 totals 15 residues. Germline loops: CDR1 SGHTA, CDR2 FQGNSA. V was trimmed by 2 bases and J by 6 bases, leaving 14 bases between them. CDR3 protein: CASSLTGGSGQPQHF. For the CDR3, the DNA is TGTGCCAGCAGCTTAACCGGGGGGTCAGGTCAGCCCCAGCATTTT.

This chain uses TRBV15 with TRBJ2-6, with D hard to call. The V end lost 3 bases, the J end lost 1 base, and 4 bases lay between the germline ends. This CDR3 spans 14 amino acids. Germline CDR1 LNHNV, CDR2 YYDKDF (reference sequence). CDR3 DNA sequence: TGTGCCACCAGCAGTAGGTCTGGGGCCAACGTCCTGACTTTC. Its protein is CATSSRSGANVLTF.

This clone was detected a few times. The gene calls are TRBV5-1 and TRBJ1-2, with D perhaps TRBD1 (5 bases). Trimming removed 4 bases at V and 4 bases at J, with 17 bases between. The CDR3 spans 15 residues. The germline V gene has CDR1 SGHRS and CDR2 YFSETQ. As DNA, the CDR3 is TGCGCCAGCAGCATTACGACAGACCCGGGCTATGGCTACACCTTC. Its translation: CASSITTDPGYGYTF.